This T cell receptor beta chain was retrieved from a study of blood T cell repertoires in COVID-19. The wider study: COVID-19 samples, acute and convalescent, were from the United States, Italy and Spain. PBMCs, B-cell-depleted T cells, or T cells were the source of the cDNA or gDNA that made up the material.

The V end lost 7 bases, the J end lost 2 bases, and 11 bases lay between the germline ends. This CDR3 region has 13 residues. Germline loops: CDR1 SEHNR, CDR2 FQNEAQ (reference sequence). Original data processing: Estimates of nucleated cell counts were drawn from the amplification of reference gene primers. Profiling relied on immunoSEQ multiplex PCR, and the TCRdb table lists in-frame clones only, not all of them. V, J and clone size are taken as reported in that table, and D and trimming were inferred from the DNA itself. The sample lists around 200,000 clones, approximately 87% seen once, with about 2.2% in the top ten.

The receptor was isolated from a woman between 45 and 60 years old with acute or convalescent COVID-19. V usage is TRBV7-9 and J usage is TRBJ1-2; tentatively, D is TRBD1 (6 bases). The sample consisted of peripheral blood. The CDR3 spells CASNERGNYGYTF. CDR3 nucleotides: TGTGCCAGCAACGAGAGGGGGAACTATGGCTACACCTTC.